The 5 T cell receptor beta chains reported below all come from one sample, sequenced in a study of CD8 T cells in ankylosing spondylitis. TCRdb ran MiXCR on the 5' RACE reads and lists one entry per CDR3 protein. Of 300,000 to 400,000 distinct CDR3 sequences listed, 11% are singletons. Specimen: blood, either unsorted or a sorted T cell fraction (not recorded which). The receptor source for this set is a female donor with ankylosing spondylitis or in good health (not recorded which).

The chain combines TRBV6-5 with TRBJ1-1; TRBD1 matches at 8 bases. With 6 bases clipped from V and 11 bases from J, the junction kept 8 bases outside the gene matches. The germline CDR1 and CDR2 sequences are MNHEY and SVGAGI. The CDR3 is 12 residues long. The chain's CDR3 is CASRQGDRVAFF. The CDR3, as DNA: TGTGCCAGCAGACAGGGGGATAGGGTGGCTTTCTTT.

The chain couples TRBV20-1 to TRBJ1-6; D possibly corresponds to TRBD1 (6 bases). The CDR3 is 16 residues long. The germline V gene encodes CDR1 DFQATT and CDR2 SNEGSKA (reference sequence). V shed 6 bases and J shed 0 bases, with 15 bases lying between them. Here the CDR3 DNA reads TGCAGTGCCCACCGGGGGGGCAGCTCCTATAATTCACCCCTCCACTTT. Translating it yields CSAHRGGSSYNSPLHF.

This clonotype was seen at least ten times. The gene calls are TRBV2 and TRBJ2-1; possibly TRBD1 for D (5 bases). Germline V gene data show CDR1 as SNHLY and CDR2 as FYNNEI. Trimming stripped 2 bases from V and 1 base from J, with 6 bases between. The CDR3 is 14 amino acids. The CDR3 DNA reads TGTGCCAGCAGTGAAAGGGGATCCTACAATGAGCAGTTCTTC. The encoded protein is CASSERGSYNEQFF.

This chain connects TRBV7-9 to TRBJ2-5; weak D call: TRBD2 (5 bases). CDR1 and CDR2 (germline): SEHNR, FQNEAQ (reference sequence). The ends were cut back, 5 bases at V and 5 bases at J, with 15 bases in the middle. The CDR3 length is 14 residues. CDR3 coding DNA: TGTGCCAGCAGCCCGCCCGAGGGTATGGAGACCCAGTACTTC. Its translation: CASSPPEGMETQYF.

Many counts were recorded for this clonotype. The V gene is TRBV10-3, the J gene TRBJ2-1, with D possibly matching TRBD1 (5 bases). Deletions cut 5 bases from V and 10 bases from J, with 12 bases between. This CDR3 is built from 12 residues. The germline V gene has CDR1 ENHRY and CDR2 SYGVKD. This CDR3 reads CAISNPGSEQFF. CDR3 coding DNA: TGTGCCATCAGTAACCCAGGGTCCGAGCAGTTCTTC.